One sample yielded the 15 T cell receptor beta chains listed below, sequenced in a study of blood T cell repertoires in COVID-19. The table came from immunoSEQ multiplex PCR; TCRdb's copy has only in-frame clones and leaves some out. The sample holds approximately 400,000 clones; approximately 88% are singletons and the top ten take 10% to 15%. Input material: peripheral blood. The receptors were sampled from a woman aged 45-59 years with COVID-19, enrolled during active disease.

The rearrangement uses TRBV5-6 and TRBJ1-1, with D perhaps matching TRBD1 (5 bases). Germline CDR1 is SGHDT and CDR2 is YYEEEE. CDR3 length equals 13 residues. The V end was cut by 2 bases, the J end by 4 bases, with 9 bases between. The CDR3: CASSLGASTEAFF. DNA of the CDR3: TGTGCCAGCAGCTTAGGGGCGAGCACTGAAGCTTTCTTT.

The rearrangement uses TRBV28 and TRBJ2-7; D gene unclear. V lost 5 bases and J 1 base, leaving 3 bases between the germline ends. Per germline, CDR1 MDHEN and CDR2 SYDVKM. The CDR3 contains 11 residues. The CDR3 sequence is CASSHSYEQYF. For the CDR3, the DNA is TGTGCCAGCAGTCATTCCTACGAGCAGTACTTC.

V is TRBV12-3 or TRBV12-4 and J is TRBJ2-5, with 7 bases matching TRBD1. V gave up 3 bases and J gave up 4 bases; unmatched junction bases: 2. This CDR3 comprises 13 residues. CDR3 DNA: TGTGCCAGCAGTTTTGCAGGGGGAGAGACCCAGTACTTC. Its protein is CASSFAGGETQYF.

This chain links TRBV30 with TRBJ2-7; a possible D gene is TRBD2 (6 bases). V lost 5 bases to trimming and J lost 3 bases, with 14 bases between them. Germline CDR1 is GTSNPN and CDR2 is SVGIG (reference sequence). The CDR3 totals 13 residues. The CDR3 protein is CAWDRGEVYEQYF. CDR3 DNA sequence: TGTGCCTGGGACAGAGGGGAGGTCTACGAGCAGTACTTC.

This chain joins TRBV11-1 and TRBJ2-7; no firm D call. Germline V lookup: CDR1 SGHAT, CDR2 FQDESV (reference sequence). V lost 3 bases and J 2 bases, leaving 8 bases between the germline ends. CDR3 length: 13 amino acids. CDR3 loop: CASSFGGPYEQYF. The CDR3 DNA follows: TGTGCCAGCAGCTTCGGCGGCCCCTACGAGCAGTACTTC.

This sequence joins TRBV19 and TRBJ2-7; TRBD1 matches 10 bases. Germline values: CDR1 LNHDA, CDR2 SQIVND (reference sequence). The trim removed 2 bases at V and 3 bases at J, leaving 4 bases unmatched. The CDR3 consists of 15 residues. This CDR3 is CASSISRDRGYEQYF. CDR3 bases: TGTGCCAGTAGTATATCCCGGGACAGGGGCTACGAGCAGTACTTC.

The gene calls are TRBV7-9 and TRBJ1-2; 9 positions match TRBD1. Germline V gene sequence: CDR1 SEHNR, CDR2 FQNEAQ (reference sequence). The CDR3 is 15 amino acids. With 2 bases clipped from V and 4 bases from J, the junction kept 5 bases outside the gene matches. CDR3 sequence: CASSLQQGAGYGYTF. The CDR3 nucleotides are TGTGCCAGCAGCTTACAACAGGGGGCTGGCTATGGCTACACCTTC.

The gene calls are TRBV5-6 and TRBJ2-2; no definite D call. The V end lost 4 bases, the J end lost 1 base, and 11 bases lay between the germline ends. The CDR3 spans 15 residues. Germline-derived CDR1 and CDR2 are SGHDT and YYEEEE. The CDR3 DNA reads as TGTGCCAGCAGCATAAATCCGGGGAACACCGGGGAGCTGTTTTTT. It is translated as CASSINPGNTGELFF. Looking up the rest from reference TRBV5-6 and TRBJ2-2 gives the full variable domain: DAGVTQSPTHLIKTRGQQVTLRCSPKSGHDTVSWYQQALGQGPQFIFQYYEEEERQRGNFPDRFSGHQFPNYSSELNVNALLLGDSALYLCASSINPGNTGELFFGEGSRLTVL.

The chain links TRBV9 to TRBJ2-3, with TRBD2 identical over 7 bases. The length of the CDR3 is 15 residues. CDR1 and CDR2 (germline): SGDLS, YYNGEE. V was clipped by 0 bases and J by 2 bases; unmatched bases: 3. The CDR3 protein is CASSVELAFTDTQYF. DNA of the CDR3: TGTGCCAGCAGCGTAGAACTAGCGTTCACAGATACGCAGTATTTT.

The CDR3 nucleotides are TGTGCCAGCAGTGTAAGGACTTCCCGAGGGGATACGCAGTATTTT. This sequence encodes CASSVRTSRGDTQYF. The gene calls are TRBV2 and TRBJ2-3; a weak D match, TRBD2 (5 bases). Germline values: CDR1 SNHLY, CDR2 FYNNEI. The V gene lost 4 bases and the J gene lost 6 bases, with 17 bases spanning the gap. This CDR3 spans 15 amino acids.

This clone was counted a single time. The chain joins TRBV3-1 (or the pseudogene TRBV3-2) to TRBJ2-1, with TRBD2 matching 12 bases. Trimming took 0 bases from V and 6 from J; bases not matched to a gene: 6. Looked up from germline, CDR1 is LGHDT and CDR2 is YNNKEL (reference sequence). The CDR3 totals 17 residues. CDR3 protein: CASSQDPLAGGVNEQFF. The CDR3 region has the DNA TGTGCCAGCAGCCAAGACCCTCTAGCGGGGGGGGTCAATGAGCAGTTCTTC.

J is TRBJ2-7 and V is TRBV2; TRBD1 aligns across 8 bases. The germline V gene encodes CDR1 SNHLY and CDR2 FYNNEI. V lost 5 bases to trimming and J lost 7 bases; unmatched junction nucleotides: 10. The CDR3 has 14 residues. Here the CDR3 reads CASSWTGTTGEQYF. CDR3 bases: TGTGCCAGCAGTTGGACAGGGACCACGGGGGAGCAGTACTTC.

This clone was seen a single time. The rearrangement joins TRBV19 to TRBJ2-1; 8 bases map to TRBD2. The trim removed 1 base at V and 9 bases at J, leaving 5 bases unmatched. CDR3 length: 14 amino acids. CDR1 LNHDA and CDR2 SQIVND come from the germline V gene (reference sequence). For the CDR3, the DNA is TGTGCCAGTAGTATAGCGGGGGGGCTGGGTGAGCAGTTCTTC. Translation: CASSIAGGLGEQFF.

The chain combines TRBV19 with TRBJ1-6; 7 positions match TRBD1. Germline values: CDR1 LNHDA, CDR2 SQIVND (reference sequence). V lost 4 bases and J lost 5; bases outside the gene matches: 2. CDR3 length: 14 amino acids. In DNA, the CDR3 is TGTGCCAGTAGTAGACAGGGACATAATTCACCCCTCCACTTT. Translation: CASSRQGHNSPLHF.

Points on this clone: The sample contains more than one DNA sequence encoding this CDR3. Here the CDR3 reads CASSHLTGDTEAFF. CDR3 nucleotides: TGTGCCAGCAGCCACCTGACAGGAGACACTGAAGCTTTCTTT. This chain joins TRBV3-1 (or the pseudogene TRBV3-2) and TRBJ1-1, with D tentatively TRBD1 (6 bases). Trimming took off 3 bases at V and 3 bases at J, with 11 bases between the two ends. This CDR3 has 14 residues. Germline V CDR1 and CDR2: LGHDT, YNNKEL (reference sequence).